This T cell receptor beta chain was identified during a study of blood T cell repertoires in COVID-19. This clone has just one count. The germline V gene has CDR1 SGHVS and CDR2 FQNEAQ. Trimming shortened V by 0 bases and J by 6 bases, and 15 bases separated the two germline ends. This CDR3 has 16 residues. Sequencing was performed with immunoSEQ multiplex PCR; in TCRdb, only in-frame clones are kept and a portion is missing. The sample carries fewer than 200,000 clones, about four fifths recorded once. Seattle patients were enrolled during active infection and followed longitudinally. Sequenced: peripheral blood. The gene calls are TRBV7-8 and TRBJ1-5, with D possibly TRBD1 on 6 matching bases. The receptor comes from a woman aged 40 to 55 with COVID-19, enrolled during active disease. CDR3 nucleotides: TGTGCCAGCAGCTTAGCTAACAGGGAGATAGGTCAGCCCCAGCATTTT. It yields the protein CASSLANREIGQPQHF.